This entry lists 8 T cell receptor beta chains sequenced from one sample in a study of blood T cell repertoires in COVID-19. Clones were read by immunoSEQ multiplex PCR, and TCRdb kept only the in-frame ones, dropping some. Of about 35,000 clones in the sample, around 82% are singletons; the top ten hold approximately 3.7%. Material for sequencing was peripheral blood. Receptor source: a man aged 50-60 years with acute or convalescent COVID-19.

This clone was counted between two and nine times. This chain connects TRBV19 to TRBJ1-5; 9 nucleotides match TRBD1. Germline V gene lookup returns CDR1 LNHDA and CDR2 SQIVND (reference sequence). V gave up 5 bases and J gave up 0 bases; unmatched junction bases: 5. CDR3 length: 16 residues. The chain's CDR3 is CASSPGQGLSNQPQHF. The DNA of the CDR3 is TGTGCCAGTAGTCCGGGACAGGGCCTTAGCAATCAGCCCCAGCATTTT. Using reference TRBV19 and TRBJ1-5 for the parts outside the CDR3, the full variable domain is DGGITQSPKYLFRKEGQNVTLSCEQNLNHDAMYWYRQDPGQGLRLIYYSQIVNDFQKGDIAEGYSVSREKKESFPLTVTSAQKNPTAFYLCASSPGQGLSNQPQHFGDGTRLSIL.

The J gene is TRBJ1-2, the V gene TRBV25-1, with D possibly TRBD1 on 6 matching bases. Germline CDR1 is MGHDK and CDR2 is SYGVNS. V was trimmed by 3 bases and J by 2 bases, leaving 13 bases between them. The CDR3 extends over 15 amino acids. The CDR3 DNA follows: TGTGCCAGCAGTGAGAGCGGGGGGGCGAACTATGGCTACACCTTC. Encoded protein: CASSESGGANYGYTF.

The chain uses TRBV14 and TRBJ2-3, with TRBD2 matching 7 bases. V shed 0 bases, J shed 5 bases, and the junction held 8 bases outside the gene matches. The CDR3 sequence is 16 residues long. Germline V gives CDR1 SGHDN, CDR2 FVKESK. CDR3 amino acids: CASSQEELAGLDTQYF. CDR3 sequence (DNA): TGTGCCAGCAGCCAAGAGGAATTAGCGGGTCTAGATACGCAGTATTTT.

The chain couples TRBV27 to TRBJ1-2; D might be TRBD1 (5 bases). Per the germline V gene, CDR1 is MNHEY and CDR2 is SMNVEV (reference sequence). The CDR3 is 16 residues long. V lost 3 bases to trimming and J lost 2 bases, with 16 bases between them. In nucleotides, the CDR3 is TGTGCCAGCAGTTTGGGTGGGGAAGGGGAAAACTATGGCTACACCTTC. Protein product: CASSLGGEGENYGYTF.

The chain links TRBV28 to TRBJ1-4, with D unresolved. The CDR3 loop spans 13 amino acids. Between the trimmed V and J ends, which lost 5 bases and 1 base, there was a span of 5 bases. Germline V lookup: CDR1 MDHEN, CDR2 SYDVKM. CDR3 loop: CASSIRTNEKLFF. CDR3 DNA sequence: TGTGCCAGCAGTATCAGAACTAATGAAAAACTGTTTTTT. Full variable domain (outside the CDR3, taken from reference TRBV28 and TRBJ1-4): DVKVTQSSRYLVKRTGEKVFLECVQDMDHENMFWYRQDPGLGLRLIYFSYDVKMKEKGDIPEGYSVSREKKERFSLILESASTNQTSMYLCASSIRTNEKLFFGSGTQLSVL.

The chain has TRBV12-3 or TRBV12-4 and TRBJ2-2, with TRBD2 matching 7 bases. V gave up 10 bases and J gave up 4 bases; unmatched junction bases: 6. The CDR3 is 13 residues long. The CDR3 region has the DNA TGTGCCATCCGGGGGGACTCCACCGGGGAGCTGTTTTTT. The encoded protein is CAIRGDSTGELFF.

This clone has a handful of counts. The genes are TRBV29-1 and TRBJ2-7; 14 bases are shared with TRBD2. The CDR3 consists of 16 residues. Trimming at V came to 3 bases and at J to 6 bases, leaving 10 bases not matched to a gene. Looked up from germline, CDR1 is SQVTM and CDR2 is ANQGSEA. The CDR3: CSVDLRGTSGRREQYF. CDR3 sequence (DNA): TGCAGCGTTGATCTCCGAGGGACTAGCGGGAGACGCGAGCAGTACTTC.

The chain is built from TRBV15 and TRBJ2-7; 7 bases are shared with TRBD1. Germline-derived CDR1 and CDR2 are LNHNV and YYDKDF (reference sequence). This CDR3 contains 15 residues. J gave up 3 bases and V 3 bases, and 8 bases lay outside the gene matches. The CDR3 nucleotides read TGTGCCACCAGCAGCCCCGGGACAGCCGACTACGAGCAGTACTTC. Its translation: CATSSPGTADYEQYF.